This T cell receptor beta chain was profiled in a study of T cells in Graves' hyperthyroidism and ophthalmopathy. Overall study: Prior to any treatment, at the point of initial diagnosis, peripheral blood was collected.

V shed 1 base, J shed 0 bases, and the junction held 5 bases outside the gene matches. CDR3 size: 17 residues. Diagnoses rested on clinical symptoms, serum thyroxine and TRAb, thyroid ultrasound and orbital computed tomography. Amplified regions were TCR beta CDR3 sequences from RNA transcripts. When the TCR CDR3 underwent first-round RT-PCR, the HTBI primer set was used. From the multiplex PCR reads, TCRdb called clonotypes with MiXCR, one entry per CDR3 protein. This sample carries 400,000 to 500,000 distinct CDR3 sequences, 13% to 15% of them seen once, and the ten largest clones take about 17%. The table lists this clonotype with many counts.

The chain carries TRBV12-3 or TRBV12-4 and TRBJ1-1; 10 nucleotides align to TRBD1. Sequenced sample: blood. This clonotype was obtained from a woman younger than 35 with Graves' hyperthyroidism. For the CDR3, the DNA is TGTGCCAGCAGTTTAGTGGGACAGGGGCCCATGAACACTGAAGCTTTCTTT. Its translation: CASSLVGQGPMNTEAFF.